This TCR beta chain was recovered during a study of blood T cell repertoires in COVID-19. Across the study: Acute-phase and convalescent COVID-19 samples originated in the United States, Italy and Spain. PBMCs, B-cell-depleted T cells, or T cells provided the cDNA or gDNA that made up the material.

Germline V gene data show CDR1 as SGHVS and CDR2 as FNYEAQ. This CDR3 spans 16 amino acids. V lost 4 bases to trimming and J lost 1 base, with 14 bases between them. As handled by the study authors: Amplified reference gene primers provided the basis for estimating nucleated cell counts. Libraries were prepared by immunoSEQ multiplex PCR; TCRdb keeps only in-frame clonotypes and omits some of them. V and J calls and clone size are those listed in that table; D and trimming were worked out from the DNA. Here the sample spans some 87,000 clones, more than 65% being singletons. This chain connects TRBV7-6 to TRBJ2-1; TRBD1 is a possible D gene (5 bases). Sequencing was performed on peripheral blood. The sequence was collected from a man older than 75 with active or convalescent COVID-19. CDR3 sequence reads: CASSSQGVRSYNEQFF. CDR3 DNA sequence: TGTGCCAGCAGCTCCCAGGGTGTCAGGTCCTACAATGAGCAGTTCTTC.